Presented here are 29 T cell receptor beta chains from one specimen sequenced in a study of technical replicates of blood from a handful of donors. Sequencing was performed with immunoSEQ multiplex PCR; in TCRdb, only in-frame clones are kept and a portion is missing. The repertoire consists of approximately 60,000 clones, with around 87% occurring once and the leading ten covering approximately 5.1%. The sample was PBMCs. These receptors originate from a human donor in good health. Some clones in this sample may be carry-over from other donors' samples.

The chain joins TRBV7-3 to TRBJ1-1, with TRBD1 matching over 10 bases. The CDR3 has 15 amino acids. Unmatched junction bases numbered 8, after V lost 2 bases and J lost 8 bases. Germline V gene data show CDR1 as SGHTA and CDR2 as FQGTGA. The CDR3: CASSLLGTGVSEAFF. The CDR3 region has the DNA TGTGCCAGCAGCTTATTGGGGACAGGGGTTTCCGAAGCTTTCTTT.

The CDR3 DNA is TGCGCCAGCAGCCAACCACACAGGGTGTACGAGCAGTACTTC. Protein product: CASSQPHRVYEQYF. This chain uses TRBV4-1 with TRBJ2-7, with D possibly matching TRBD1 (6 bases). Trimming took off 2 bases at V and 4 bases at J, with 12 bases between the two ends. This CDR3 region has 14 residues. Germline V gene lookup returns CDR1 MGHRA and CDR2 YSYEKL.

The V call is TRBV7-9, the J call TRBJ2-5; a weak D match, TRBD2 (7 bases). With 4 bases removed from V and 5 bases from J, the gap between germline ends came to 14 bases. Germline V gives CDR1 SEHNR, CDR2 FQNEAQ (reference sequence). CDR3 length: 14 residues. The CDR3 here is CASSSGGLGETQYF. The CDR3 DNA is TGTGCCAGCAGCTCGGGGGGCTTAGGGGAGACCCAGTACTTC.

The chain joins TRBV11-2 to TRBJ2-7; 7 nucleotides line up with TRBD1. This CDR3 is 15 amino acids long. J was trimmed by 6 bases and V by 2 bases; bases with no gene match: 10. Germline CDR1 and CDR2: SGHAT and FQNNGV. The CDR3 loop reads CASSLRYGTEPEQYF. For the CDR3, the DNA is TGTGCCAGCAGCTTAAGGTACGGGACAGAACCCGAGCAGTACTTC.

In its sample, this clone was seen once. The chain has TRBV7-2 and TRBJ2-7; 11 bases match TRBD2. Germline V gene lookup returns CDR1 SGHTA and CDR2 FQGNSA. This CDR3 has 16 amino acids. V was clipped by 1 base and J by 3 bases; unmatched bases: 5. In nucleotides, the CDR3 is TGTGCCAGCAGCTTAGGGCTAGCGGGAGGTGGCTACGAGCAGTACTTC. Encoded protein: CASSLGLAGGGYEQYF. The full variable domain, with the rest looked up from reference TRBV7-2 and TRBJ2-7, is GAGVSQSPSNKVTEKGKDVELRCDPISGHTALYWYRQSLGQGLEFLIYFQGNSAPDKSGLPSDRFSAERTGGSVSTLTIQRTQQEDSAVYLCASSLGLAGGGYEQYFGPGTRLTVT.

V is TRBV12-5 and J is TRBJ2-1, with D maybe TRBD1 (6 bases). The CDR3 is made up of 16 amino acids. The germline gives CDR1 LGHNT, CDR2 FRNRAP. Deletions cut 2 bases from V and 3 bases from J, with 14 bases between. The CDR3 DNA reads TGTGCTAGTGGTTTGCCCCGACAGGCGGTCTACAATGAGCAGTTCTTC. Protein sequence: CASGLPRQAVYNEQFF.

The CDR3 coding sequence is TGTGCCAGTAGTACGGACAGGGTCCGGGGCTACACCTTC. Translation: CASSTDRVRGYTF. This chain joins TRBV19 and TRBJ1-2, with 8 bases identical to TRBD1. The germline V gene has CDR1 LNHDA and CDR2 SQIVND (reference sequence). CDR3 length equals 13 residues. Trimming at V came to 4 bases and at J to 8 bases, leaving 6 bases not matched to a gene.

This chain uses TRBV5-1 with TRBJ2-3; 7 nucleotides line up with TRBD2. This CDR3 contains 16 residues. Trimming at V came to 3 bases and at J to 4 bases, leaving 11 bases not matched to a gene. Germline CDR1 is SGHRS and CDR2 is YFSETQ. The CDR3 DNA is TGCGCCAGCAGCTGGGCACTGGCGGGGGTGGCAGATACGCAGTATTTT. Translated, it gives CASSWALAGVADTQYF.

The chain couples TRBV7-7 to TRBJ2-5; tentatively, D is TRBD2 (6 bases). CDR3 length: 15 amino acids. Trimming left V 2 bases short and J 4 bases short, with 14 bases between. Germline V gives CDR1 SSHAT, CDR2 FNYEAQ (reference sequence). The CDR3 spells CASSLMGGVGETQYF. The CDR3 DNA sequence: TGTGCCAGCAGCTTAATGGGCGGGGTGGGAGAGACCCAGTACTTC.

The chain links TRBV4-1 to TRBJ1-6; D is unresolved. The germline V and J ends were trimmed by 4 bases and 10 bases, with 14 bases remaining between them. The CDR3 contains 14 residues. In germline, CDR1 is MGHRA, CDR2 YSYEKL. CDR3 sequence reads: CASSPDGGISPLHF. DNA for the CDR3: TGCGCCAGCAGCCCTGATGGAGGAATCTCACCCCTCCACTTT.

The chain joins TRBV30 to TRBJ1-4; no firm D call. The CDR3 extends over 11 amino acids. V was clipped by 3 bases and J by 5 bases, with 4 bases between them. In germline, CDR1 is GTSNPN, CDR2 SVGIG (reference sequence). For the CDR3, the DNA is TGTGCCTGGAGCCGGAATGAAAAACTGTTTTTT. Its protein product is CAWSRNEKLFF.

DNA for the CDR3: TGTGCCAGCAGCTTAGAGCCGGGGACAGGGTCCTACGAGCAGTACTTC. Translating it yields CASSLEPGTGSYEQYF. The chain combines TRBV7-9 with TRBJ2-7; 9 bases are a match to TRBD1. Per the germline V gene, CDR1 is SEHNR and CDR2 is FQNEAQ (reference sequence). V was clipped by 1 base and J by 1 base; unmatched bases: 5. The CDR3 totals 16 residues.

The V gene is TRBV11-3, the J gene TRBJ2-3; D possibly corresponds to TRBD2 (5 bases). This CDR3 is built from 13 residues. Trimming removed 5 bases from V and 6 bases from J, with 12 bases in between. The germline CDR1 and CDR2 sequences are SGHNT and YENEEA. The CDR3 spells CASSPNEGDTQYF. In DNA, the CDR3 is TGTGCCAGCAGCCCTAATGAGGGTGATACGCAGTATTTT. Full variable domain (remainder filled in from reference TRBV11-3 and TRBJ2-3): EAGVVQSPRYKIIEKKQPVAFWCNPISGHNTLYWYLQNLGQGPELLIRYENEEAVDDSQLPKDRFSAERLKGVDSTLKIQPAELGDSAVYLCASSPNEGDTQYFGPGTRLTVL.

The rearrangement uses TRBV7-2 and TRBJ1-1, with TRBD1 matching 10 bases. This CDR3 has 15 residues. The junction had 4 bases not matched to a gene; V was cut back by 5 bases and J by 1 base. Germline V CDR1 and CDR2: SGHTA, FQGNSA. The CDR3 region has the DNA TGTGCCAGCAGCCCGGGACAGGGGAGGAACACTGAAGCTTTCTTT. Translating gives CASSPGQGRNTEAFF. Filled out from reference TRBV7-2 and TRBJ1-1, the complete variable domain reads GAGVSQSPSNKVTEKGKDVELRCDPISGHTALYWYRQSLGQGLEFLIYFQGNSAPDKSGLPSDRFSAERTGGSVSTLTIQRTQQEDSAVYLCASSPGQGRNTEAFFGQGTRLTVV.

This chain uses TRBV19 with TRBJ1-5; 10 bases fit TRBD1. With V trimmed by 3 bases and J by 3 bases, 8 bases remained unmatched. This CDR3 is 17 amino acids long. Germline V lookup: CDR1 LNHDA, CDR2 SQIVND (reference sequence). The CDR3 DNA follows: TGTGCCAGTAGTATGTCCCGGGACAGGGGAAACAATCAGCCCCAGCATTTT. It yields the protein CASSMSRDRGNNQPQHF.

This chain links TRBV10-3 with TRBJ2-5; 8 bases line up with TRBD2. The CDR3 consists of 17 residues. J lost 5 bases, V lost 10 bases, and 21 bases had no gene match. Germline V gives CDR1 ENHRY, CDR2 SYGVKD. The CDR3 reads CATRRGSGASGGETQYF. CDR3 coding DNA: TGTGCCACGCGACGTGGTAGCGGGGCCTCGGGGGGGGAGACCCAGTACTTC.

V is TRBV9 and J is TRBJ2-3; no firm D call. The CDR3 has 15 amino acids. Germline V gene sequence: CDR1 SGDLS, CDR2 YYNGEE. Deletions cut 4 bases from V and 2 bases from J, with 14 bases between. The CDR3 DNA sequence: TGTGCCAGCAGCCCCACAAGAAACCCCACAGATACGCAGTATTTT. It encodes CASSPTRNPTDTQYF.

The chain employs TRBV2 and TRBJ2-1, with 7 bases lining up with TRBD2. The ends lost 8 bases at V and 6 bases at J; junction bases unmatched: 4. The length of the CDR3 is 12 residues. The germline V gene encodes CDR1 SNHLY and CDR2 FYNNEI. CDR3 protein: CASLRGVNEQFF. The CDR3 DNA is TGTGCCAGCCTTCGGGGGGTCAATGAGCAGTTCTTC.

The chain links TRBV11-2 to TRBJ1-6, with D hard to call. Trimming cost V 3 bases and J 0 bases, with 12 bases left between them. Germline values: CDR1 SGHAT, CDR2 FQNNGV. This CDR3 has 17 residues. CDR3 sequence (DNA): TGTGCCAGCAGCTTGTGGCGGGAACCCTCCTATAATTCACCCCTCCACTTT. It codes for CASSLWREPSYNSPLHF.

The J gene is TRBJ2-5, the V gene TRBV19; 8 nucleotides line up with TRBD1. This CDR3 is 13 amino acids long. Germline-derived CDR1 and CDR2 are LNHDA and SQIVND (reference sequence). V lost 2 bases to trimming and J lost 5 bases; unmatched junction nucleotides: 1. In DNA, the CDR3 is TGTGCCAGTAGTATAACAGGGGGGGAGACCCAGTACTTC. This encodes CASSITGGETQYF. Full variable domain (missing parts from reference TRBV19 and TRBJ2-5): DGGITQSPKYLFRKEGQNVTLSCEQNLNHDAMYWYRQDPGQGLRLIYYSQIVNDFQKGDIAEGYSVSREKKESFPLTVTSAQKNPTAFYLCASSITGGETQYFGPGTRLLVL.

Here the CDR3 DNA reads TGCGCCAGCAGCTCAACTAGAGGCCTTCACAATGAGCAGTTCTTC. Translated: CASSSTRGLHNEQFF. The V and J genes are TRBV5-1 and TRBJ2-1, with D possibly being TRBD2 (5 bases). The CDR3 has 15 amino acids. Trimming took 3 bases from V and 5 from J, leaving 15 bases between them. CDR1 and CDR2 (germline): SGHRS, YFSETQ.

This clone was found once. J is TRBJ2-7 and V is TRBV2; 8 bases map to TRBD2. The germline V gene encodes CDR1 SNHLY and CDR2 FYNNEI. V was pared by 3 bases and J by 5 bases, with 6 bases of the junction left unmatched. The CDR3 has 14 amino acids. CDR3 nucleotides: TGTGCCAGCAGTGATAAGCGGGAGTCCGACGAGCAGTACTTC. Its protein product is CASSDKRESDEQYF.

The rearrangement links TRBV5-1 to TRBJ2-3; 8 bases map to TRBD2. This CDR3 has 17 residues. V was pared by 0 bases and J by 1 base, with 7 bases of the junction left unmatched. Per the germline V gene, CDR1 is SGHRS and CDR2 is YFSETQ. The CDR3 reads CASSLGRAGGRTDTQYF. CDR3 in DNA: TGCGCCAGCAGCTTGGGGCGGGCGGGGGGACGCACAGATACGCAGTATTTT.

The chain combines TRBV27 with TRBJ2-7; 8 nucleotides line up with TRBD2. The CDR3 consists of 14 residues. Germline trimming cut 4 bases from V and 2 bases from J; bases unmatched to any gene: 4. Per germline, CDR1 MNHEY and CDR2 SMNVEV (reference sequence). The CDR3 sequence: CASSSRGGPYEQYF. The DNA of the CDR3 is TGTGCCAGCAGTTCCCGGGGGGGCCCCTACGAGCAGTACTTC.

The J gene is TRBJ2-7, the V gene TRBV10-2; possible D gene TRBD2, 6 bases. Trimming stripped 8 bases from V and 0 bases from J, with 14 bases between. Germline-derived CDR1 and CDR2 are WSHSY and SAAADI. There are 14 residues in the CDR3. DNA of the CDR3: TGCGCCAGCTTGGGCGGGGCGAGCTCCTACGAGCAGTACTTC. It yields the protein CASLGGASSYEQYF.

V gene TRBV11-2 combines with J gene TRBJ2-2, with TRBD2 matching over 13 bases. CDR3 length equals 18 residues. Germline CDR1 SGHAT, CDR2 FQNNGV. J lost 4 bases, V lost 4 bases, and 9 bases had no gene match. DNA of the CDR3: TGTGCCAGCAGCTCGGGACTAGCGGGATTATCGGTCACCGGGGAGCTGTTTTTT. Translating it yields CASSSGLAGLSVTGELFF. Filled out from reference TRBV11-2 and TRBJ2-2, the complete variable domain reads EAGVAQSPRYKIIEKRQSVAFWCNPISGHATLYWYQQILGQGPKLLIQFQNNGVVDDSQLPKDRFSAERLKGVDSTLKIQPAKLEDSAVYLCASSSGLAGLSVTGELFFGEGSRLTVL.

J is TRBJ2-1 and V is TRBV2; the match to TRBD1 covers 7 bases. The V gene's germline CDR1 is SNHLY and CDR2 FYNNEI. The CDR3 runs 13 residues. With V trimmed by 4 bases and J by 7 bases, 4 bases remained unmatched. The DNA of the CDR3 is TGTGCCAGCAGTGTTAACAGGGGAAATGAGCAGTTCTTC. It specifies CASSVNRGNEQFF.

The J gene is TRBJ2-7, the V gene TRBV12-5; D is possibly TRBD2 (7 bases). Germline V lookup: CDR1 LGHNT, CDR2 FRNRAP. The CDR3 length is 13 residues. Deletions cut 3 bases from V and 4 bases from J, with 10 bases between. The CDR3 spells CASGFGGAYEQYF. Written as DNA, the CDR3 is TGTGCTAGTGGTTTTGGGGGGGCATACGAGCAGTACTTC.

This clone was counted a few times. The chain employs TRBV19 and TRBJ1-2; 7 bases line up with TRBD1. The V gene end was trimmed by 7 bases and the J gene end by 4 bases; junction bases not matched to a gene: 6. CDR3 length: 13 amino acids. Germline V gives CDR1 LNHDA, CDR2 SQIVND (reference sequence). The CDR3 is CASTSGGIYGYTF. The CDR3 region has the DNA TGTGCCAGTACGTCAGGGGGGATCTATGGCTACACCTTC.